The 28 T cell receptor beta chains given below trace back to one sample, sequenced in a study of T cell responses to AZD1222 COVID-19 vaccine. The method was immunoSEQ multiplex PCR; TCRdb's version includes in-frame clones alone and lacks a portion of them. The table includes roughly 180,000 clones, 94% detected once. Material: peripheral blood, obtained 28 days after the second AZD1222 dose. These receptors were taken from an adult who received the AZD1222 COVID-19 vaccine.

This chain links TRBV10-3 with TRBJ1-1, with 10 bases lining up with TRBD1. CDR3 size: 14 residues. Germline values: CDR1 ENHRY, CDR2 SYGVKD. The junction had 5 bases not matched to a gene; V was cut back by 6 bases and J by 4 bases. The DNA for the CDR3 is TGTGCCATCAGGGGGGACAGGGGAGGCACTGAAGCTTTCTTT. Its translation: CAIRGDRGGTEAFF.

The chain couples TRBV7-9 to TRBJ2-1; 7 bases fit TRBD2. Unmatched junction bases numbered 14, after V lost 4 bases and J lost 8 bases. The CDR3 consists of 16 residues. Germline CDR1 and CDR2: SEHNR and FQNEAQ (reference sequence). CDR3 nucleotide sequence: TGTGCCAGCAGCTCCGGAAGGCGGGGGTTGGAGGATGAGCAGTTCTTC. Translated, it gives CASSSGRRGLEDEQFF.

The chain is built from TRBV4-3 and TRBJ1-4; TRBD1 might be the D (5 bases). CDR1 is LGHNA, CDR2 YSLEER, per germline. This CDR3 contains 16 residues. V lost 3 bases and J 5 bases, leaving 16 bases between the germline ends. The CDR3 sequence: CASSQGNRRVNEKLFF. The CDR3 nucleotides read TGCGCCAGCAGCCAGGGGAACCGCAGGGTGAATGAAAAACTGTTTTTT.

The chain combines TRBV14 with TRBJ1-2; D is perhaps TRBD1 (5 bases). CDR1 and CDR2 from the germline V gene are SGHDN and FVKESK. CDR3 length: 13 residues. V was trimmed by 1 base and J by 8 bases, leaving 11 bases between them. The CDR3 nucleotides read TGTGCCAGCAGCCAAGCGGGGGGTGAAGGCTACACCTTC. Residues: CASSQAGGEGYTF.

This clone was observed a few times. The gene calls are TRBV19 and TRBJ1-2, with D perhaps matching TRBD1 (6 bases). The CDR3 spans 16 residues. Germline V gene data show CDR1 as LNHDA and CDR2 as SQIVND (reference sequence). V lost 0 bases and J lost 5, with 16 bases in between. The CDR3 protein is CASSIEGRGRSYGYTF. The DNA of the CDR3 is TGTGCCAGTAGTATAGAGGGCAGGGGACGATCATATGGCTACACCTTC.

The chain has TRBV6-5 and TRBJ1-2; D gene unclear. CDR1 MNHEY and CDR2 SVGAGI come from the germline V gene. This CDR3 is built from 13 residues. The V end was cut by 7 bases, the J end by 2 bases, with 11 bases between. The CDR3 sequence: CASTMGTNYGYTF. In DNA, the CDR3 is TGTGCCAGCACCATGGGTACCAACTATGGCTACACCTTC.

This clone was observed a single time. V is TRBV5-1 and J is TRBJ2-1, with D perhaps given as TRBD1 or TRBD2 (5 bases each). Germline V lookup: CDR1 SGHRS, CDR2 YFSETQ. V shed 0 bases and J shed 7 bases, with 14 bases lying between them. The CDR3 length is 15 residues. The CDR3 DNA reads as TGCGCCAGCAGCTTGGCCGGGGCCTCCCCGAATGAGCAGTTCTTC. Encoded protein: CASSLAGASPNEQFF.

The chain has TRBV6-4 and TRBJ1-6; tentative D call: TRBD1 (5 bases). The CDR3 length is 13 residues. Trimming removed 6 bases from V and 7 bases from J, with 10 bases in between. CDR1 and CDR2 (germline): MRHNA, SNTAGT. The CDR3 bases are TGTGCCAGCAGCGGGACGATAAATTCACCCCTCCACTTT. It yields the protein CASSGTINSPLHF.

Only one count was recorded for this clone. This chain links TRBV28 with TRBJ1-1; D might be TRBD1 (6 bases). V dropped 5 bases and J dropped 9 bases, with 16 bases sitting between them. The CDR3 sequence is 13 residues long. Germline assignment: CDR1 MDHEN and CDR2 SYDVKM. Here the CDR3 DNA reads TGTGCCAGCAGTGAGCGCCGAGGACAGAAAGCTTTCTTT. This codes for CASSERRGQKAFF.

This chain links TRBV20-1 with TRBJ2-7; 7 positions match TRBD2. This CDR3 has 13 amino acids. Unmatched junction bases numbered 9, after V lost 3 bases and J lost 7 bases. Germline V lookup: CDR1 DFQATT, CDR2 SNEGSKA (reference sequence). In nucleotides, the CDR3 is TGCAGTGCTAGTGGGGCGGGAGTAGGTGAGCAGTACTTC. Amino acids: CSASGAGVGEQYF.

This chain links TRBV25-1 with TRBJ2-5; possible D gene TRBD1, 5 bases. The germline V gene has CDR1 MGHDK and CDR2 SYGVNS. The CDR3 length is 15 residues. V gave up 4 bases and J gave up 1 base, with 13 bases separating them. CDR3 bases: TGTGCCAGCAGTGGAACCGACAGAACCCAAGAGACCCAGTACTTC. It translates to CASSGTDRTQETQYF.

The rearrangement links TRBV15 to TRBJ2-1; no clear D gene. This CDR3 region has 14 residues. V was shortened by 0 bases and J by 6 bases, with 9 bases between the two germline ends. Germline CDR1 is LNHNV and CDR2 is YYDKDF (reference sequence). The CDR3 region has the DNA TGTGCCACCAGCAGAGATTGGCTCTCCAATGAGCAGTTCTTC. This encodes CATSRDWLSNEQFF.

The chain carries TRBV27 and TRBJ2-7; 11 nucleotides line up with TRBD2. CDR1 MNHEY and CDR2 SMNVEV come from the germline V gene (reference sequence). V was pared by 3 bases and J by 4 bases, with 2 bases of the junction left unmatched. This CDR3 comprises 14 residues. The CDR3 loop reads CASSLRLAGYEQYF. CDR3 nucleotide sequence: TGTGCCAGCAGTTTGAGACTAGCGGGGTACGAGCAGTACTTC.

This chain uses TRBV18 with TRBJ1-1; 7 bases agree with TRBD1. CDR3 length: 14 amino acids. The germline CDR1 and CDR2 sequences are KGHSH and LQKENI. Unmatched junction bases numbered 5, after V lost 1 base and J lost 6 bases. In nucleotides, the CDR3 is TGTGCCAGCTCACCACAAGGGACAGAAGCTGAAGCTTTCTTT. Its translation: CASSPQGTEAEAFF.

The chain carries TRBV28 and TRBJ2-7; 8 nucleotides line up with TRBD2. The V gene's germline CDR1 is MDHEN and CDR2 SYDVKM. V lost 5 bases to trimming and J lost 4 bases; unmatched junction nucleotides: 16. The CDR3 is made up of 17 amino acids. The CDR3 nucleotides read TGTGCCAGCAGTGAGTCTTTGGGACGGGAGGGCCGGTACGAGCAGTACTTC. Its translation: CASSESLGREGRYEQYF.

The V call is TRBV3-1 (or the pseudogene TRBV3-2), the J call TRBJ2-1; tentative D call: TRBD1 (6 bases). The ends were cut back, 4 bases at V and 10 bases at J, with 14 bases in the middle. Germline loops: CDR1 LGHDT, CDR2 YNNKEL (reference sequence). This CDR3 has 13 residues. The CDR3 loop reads CASSPQGRAEQFF. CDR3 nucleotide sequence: TGTGCCAGCAGCCCCCAGGGGCGGGCCGAGCAGTTCTTC.

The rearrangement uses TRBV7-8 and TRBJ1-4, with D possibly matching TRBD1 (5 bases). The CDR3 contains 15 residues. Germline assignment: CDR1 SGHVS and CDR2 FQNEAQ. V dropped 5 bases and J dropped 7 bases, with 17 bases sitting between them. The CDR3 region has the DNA TGTGCCAGCAGCCGCCTAGGCCAGGGAGGTGAAAAACTGTTTTTT. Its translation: CASSRLGQGGEKLFF.

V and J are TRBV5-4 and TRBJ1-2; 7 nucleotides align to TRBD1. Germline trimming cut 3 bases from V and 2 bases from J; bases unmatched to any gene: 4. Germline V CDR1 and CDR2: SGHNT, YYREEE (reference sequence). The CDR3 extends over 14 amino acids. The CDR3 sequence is CASSSPRGNYGYTF. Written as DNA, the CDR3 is TGTGCCAGCAGCTCCCCCAGGGGGAACTATGGCTACACCTTC.

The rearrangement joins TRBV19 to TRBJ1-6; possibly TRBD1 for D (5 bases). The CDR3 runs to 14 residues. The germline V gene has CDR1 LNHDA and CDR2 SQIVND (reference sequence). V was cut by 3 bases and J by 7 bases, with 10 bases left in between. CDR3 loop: CASSMGVWNSPLHF. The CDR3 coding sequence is TGTGCCAGTAGTATGGGGGTGTGGAATTCACCCCTCCACTTT. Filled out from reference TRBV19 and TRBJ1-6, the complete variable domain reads DGGITQSPKYLFRKEGQNVTLSCEQNLNHDAMYWYRQDPGQGLRLIYYSQIVNDFQKGDIAEGYSVSREKKESFPLTVTSAQKNPTAFYLCASSMGVWNSPLHFGNGTRLTVT.

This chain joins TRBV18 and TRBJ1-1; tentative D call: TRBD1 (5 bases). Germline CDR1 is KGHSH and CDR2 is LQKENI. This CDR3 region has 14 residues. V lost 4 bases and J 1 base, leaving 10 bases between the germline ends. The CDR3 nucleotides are TGTGCCAGCTCACAAGGGGCACCGAACACTGAAGCTTTCTTT. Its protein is CASSQGAPNTEAFF. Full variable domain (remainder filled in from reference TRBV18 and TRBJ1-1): NAGVMQNPRHLVRRRGQEARLRCSPMKGHSHVYWYRQLPEEGLKFMVYLQKENIIDESGMPKERFSAEFPKEGPSILRIQQVVRGDSAAYFCASSQGAPNTEAFFGQGTRLTVV.

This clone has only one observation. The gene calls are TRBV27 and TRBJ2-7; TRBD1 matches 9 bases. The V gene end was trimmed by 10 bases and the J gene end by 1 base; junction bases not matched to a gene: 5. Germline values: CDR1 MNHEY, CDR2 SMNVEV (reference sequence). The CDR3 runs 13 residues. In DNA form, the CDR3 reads TGTGCCATCAGGGACAGGGTGTCCTACGAGCAGTACTTC. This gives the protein CAIRDRVSYEQYF.

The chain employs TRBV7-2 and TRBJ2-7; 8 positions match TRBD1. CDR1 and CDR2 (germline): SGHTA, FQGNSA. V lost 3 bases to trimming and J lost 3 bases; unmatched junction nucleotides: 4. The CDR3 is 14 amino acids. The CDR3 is CASSLATGDYEQYF. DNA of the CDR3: TGTGCCAGCAGCTTGGCGACAGGGGACTACGAGCAGTACTTC.

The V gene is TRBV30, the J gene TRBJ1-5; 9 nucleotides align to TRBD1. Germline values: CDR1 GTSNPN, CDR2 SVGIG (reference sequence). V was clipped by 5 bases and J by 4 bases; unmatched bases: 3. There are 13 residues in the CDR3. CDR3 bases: TGTGCCTGGGCCGGGACAGGGAATCAGCCCCAGCATTTT. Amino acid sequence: CAWAGTGNQPQHF.

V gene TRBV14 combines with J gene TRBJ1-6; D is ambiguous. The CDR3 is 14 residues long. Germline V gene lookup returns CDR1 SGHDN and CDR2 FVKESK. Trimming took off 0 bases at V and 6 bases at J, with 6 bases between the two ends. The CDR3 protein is CASSQELSNSPLHF. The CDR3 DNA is TGTGCCAGCAGCCAAGAACTCAGTAATTCACCCCTCCACTTT. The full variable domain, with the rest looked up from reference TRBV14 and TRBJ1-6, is EAGVTQFPSHSVIEKGQTVTLRCDPISGHDNLYWYRRVMGKEIKFLLHFVKESKQDESGMPNNRFLAERTGGTYSTLKVQPAELEDSGVYFCASSQELSNSPLHFGNGTRLTVT.

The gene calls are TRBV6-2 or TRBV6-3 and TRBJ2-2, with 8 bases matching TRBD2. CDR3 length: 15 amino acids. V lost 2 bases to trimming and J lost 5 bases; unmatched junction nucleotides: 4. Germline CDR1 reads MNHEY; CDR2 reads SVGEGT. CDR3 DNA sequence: TGTGCCAGCAGTTACATCGGACTAGCTACCGGGGAGCTGTTTTTT. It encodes CASSYIGLATGELFF.

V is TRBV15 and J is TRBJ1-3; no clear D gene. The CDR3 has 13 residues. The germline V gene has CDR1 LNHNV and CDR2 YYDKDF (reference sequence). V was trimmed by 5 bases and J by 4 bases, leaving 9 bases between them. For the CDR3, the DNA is TGTGCCACCAGCTCAGGAAGGGGAAACACCATATATTTT. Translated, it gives CATSSGRGNTIYF.

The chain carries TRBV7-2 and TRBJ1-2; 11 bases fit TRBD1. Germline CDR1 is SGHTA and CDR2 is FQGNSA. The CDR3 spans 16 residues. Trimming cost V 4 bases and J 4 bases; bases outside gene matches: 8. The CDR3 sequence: CASSSRTGGRSYGYTF. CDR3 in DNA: TGTGCCAGCAGCTCGAGGACAGGGGGCCGTAGCTATGGCTACACCTTC. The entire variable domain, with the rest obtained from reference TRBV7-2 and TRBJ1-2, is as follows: GAGVSQSPSNKVTEKGKDVELRCDPISGHTALYWYRQSLGQGLEFLIYFQGNSAPDKSGLPSDRFSAERTGGSVSTLTIQRTQQEDSAVYLCASSSRTGGRSYGYTFGSGTRLTVV.

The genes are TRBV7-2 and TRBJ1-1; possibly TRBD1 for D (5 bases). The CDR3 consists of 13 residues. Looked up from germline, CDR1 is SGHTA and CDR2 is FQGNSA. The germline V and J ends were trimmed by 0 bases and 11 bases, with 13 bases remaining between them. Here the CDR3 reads CASSLAAGTGAFF. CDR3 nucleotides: TGTGCCAGCAGCTTAGCGGCTGGGACGGGGGCTTTCTTT.